This T cell receptor beta chain stems from a study of T cell responses to AZD1222 COVID-19 vaccine. Study conclusions and caveats: Unmutated variant regions are reportedly targeted by nearly half of spike-specific TCRs. Spike-specific TCR breadth and depth both grew after two AZD1222 doses. Dominant CD4 TCR responses targeted spike regions 160-218 and 743-854.

The ends lost 1 base at V and 2 bases at J; junction bases unmatched: 12. This CDR3 has 20 residues. CDR1 LGHDT and CDR2 YNNKEL come from the germline V gene (reference sequence). Data came from immunoSEQ multiplex PCR; TCRdb stores just in-frame clones and leaves some out. The sample carries tens of thousands of clones, more than 75% recorded once. As to this clone: Its target is unknown.

This specimen consisted of peripheral blood, obtained on day 0 of AZD1222 vaccination. The TCR was taken from an adult in good health. This chain links TRBV3-1 (or the pseudogene TRBV3-2) with TRBJ2-3; 13 positions agree with TRBD2. The CDR3 DNA reads TGTGCCAGCAGCCAAGCCTTCTCCGGGACTAGCGGGAAACTCACAGATACGCAGTATTTT. Amino acids: CASSQAFSGTSGKLTDTQYF.